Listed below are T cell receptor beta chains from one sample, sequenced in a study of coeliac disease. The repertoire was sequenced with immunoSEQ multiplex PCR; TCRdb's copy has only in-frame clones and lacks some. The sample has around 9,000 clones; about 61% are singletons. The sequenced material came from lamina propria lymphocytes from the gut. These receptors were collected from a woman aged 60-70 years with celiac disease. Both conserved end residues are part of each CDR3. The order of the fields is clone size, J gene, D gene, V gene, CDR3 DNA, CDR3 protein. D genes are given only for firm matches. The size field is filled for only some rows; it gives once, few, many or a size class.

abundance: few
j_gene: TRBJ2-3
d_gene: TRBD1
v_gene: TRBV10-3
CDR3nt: TGTGCCATCAGCCAAGGACAGGGAACAGATACGCAGTATTTT
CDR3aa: CAISQGQGTDTQYF

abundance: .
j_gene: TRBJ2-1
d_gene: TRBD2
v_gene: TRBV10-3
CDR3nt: TGTGCCATCAAAGGGACTAGCGGGACTAAGGGCAATGAGCAGTTCTTC
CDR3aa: CAIKGTSGTKGNEQFF

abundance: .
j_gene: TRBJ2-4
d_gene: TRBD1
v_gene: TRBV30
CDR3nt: TGTGCCTGGAGGGATCGACAGGGTGGGAACATTCAGTACTTC
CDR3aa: CAWRDRQGGNIQYF

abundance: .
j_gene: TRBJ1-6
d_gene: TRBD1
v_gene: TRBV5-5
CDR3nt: TGTGCCAGCAGCTTCGGGACAGGGTATTCATCCCTCCACTTT
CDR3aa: CASSFGTGYSSLHF

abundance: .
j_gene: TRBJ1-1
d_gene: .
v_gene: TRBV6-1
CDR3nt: TGTGCCAGCAGTGCAATAGGGGACACTGAAGCTTTCTTT
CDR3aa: CASSAIGDTEAFF

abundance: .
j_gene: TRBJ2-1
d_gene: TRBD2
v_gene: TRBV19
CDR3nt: TGTGCCAGTAGTACCTCCATAGCGGGAGGGCTTAGCAATGAGCAGTTCTTC
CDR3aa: CASSTSIAGGLSNEQFF

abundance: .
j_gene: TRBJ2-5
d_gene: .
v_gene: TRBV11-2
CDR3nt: TGTGCCAGCAGCTTAGAGCCAGCGGGTACGTCAGAGCAGTACTTC
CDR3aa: CASSLEPAGTSEQYF

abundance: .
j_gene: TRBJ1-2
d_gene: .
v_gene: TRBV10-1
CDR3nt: TGCGCCAGCAGCGCGGGCCTCAACTATGGCTACACCTTC
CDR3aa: CASSAGLNYGYTF

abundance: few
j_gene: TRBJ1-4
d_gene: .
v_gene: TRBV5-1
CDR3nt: TGCGCCAGCAGTAGGGGAACAACTAATGAAAAACTGTTTTTT
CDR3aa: CASSRGTTNEKLFF

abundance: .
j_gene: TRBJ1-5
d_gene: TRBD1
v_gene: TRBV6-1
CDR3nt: TGTGCCAGCAGTGCCCGGGACAGGGGTCACCAGCCCCAGCATTTT
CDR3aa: CASSARDRGHQPQHF

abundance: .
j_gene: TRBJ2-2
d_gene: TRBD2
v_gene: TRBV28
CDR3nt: TGTGCCAGTTCGCTCCTAGCGGGGGTTCCCACCGGGGAGCTGTTTTTT
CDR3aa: CASSLLAGVPTGELFF

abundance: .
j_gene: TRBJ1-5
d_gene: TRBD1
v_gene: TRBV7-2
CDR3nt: TGTGCCAGCAGCAATGACAGGGACTCAGTGCAGCCCCAGCATTTT
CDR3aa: CASSNDRDSVQPQHF

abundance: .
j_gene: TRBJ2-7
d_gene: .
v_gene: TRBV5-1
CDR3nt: TGCGCCAGCAGGGACCGGGGTTACGAGCAGTACTTC
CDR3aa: CASRDRGYEQYF

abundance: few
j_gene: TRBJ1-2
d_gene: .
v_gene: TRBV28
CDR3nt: TGTGCCAGCAGTTTACCACAGGGAGTTGATGGCTACACCTTC
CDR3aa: CASSLPQGVDGYTF

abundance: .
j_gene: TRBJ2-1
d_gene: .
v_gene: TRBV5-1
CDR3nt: TGCGCCAGCAGCGTGAGTGGGGTGACGGGAAATGAGCAGTTCTTC
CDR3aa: CASSVSGVTGNEQFF

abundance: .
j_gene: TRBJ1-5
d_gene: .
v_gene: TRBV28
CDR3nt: TGTGCCAGCAGCGTAACAAGCAACAGGCTTAGCCAGCCCCAGCATTTT
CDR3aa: CASSVTSNRLSQPQHF

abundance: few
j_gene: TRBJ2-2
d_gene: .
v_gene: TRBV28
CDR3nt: TGTGCCAGCAGTTTATTACAGGGGAGGTCCGGGGAGCTGTTTTTT
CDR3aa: CASSLLQGRSGELFF

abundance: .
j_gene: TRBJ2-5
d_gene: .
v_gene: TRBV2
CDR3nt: TGTGCCGGTGGAGCGGAGGAGACCCAGTACTTC
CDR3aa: CAGGAEETQYF

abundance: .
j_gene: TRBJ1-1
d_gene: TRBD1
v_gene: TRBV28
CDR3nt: TGTGCCAGCAGTTTAGGGTCCACAGGGGCCACTGAAGCTTTCTTT
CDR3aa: CASSLGSTGATEAFF